The source of this T cell receptor beta chain is a study of beta chain features in type 1 diabetes. Study summary: Age, gender, cell numbers and subset yield matched between patients and controls.

Broader study findings: When Type 1 diabetes patients were examined, their TCRB CDR3s proved moderately but significantly shorter in all four CD4+ subsets.

The entirety of the isolated RNA underwent reverse transcription, so expressed TCRB transcripts were sequenced. Clones were sequenced by immunoSEQ multiplex PCR, and TCRdb holds only the in-frame ones, with some missing. This sample has 85,000 to 110,000 clones, with roughly 28% found just once. CDR1 LGHNA and CDR2 YNFKEQ come from the germline V gene. Trimming took off 4 bases at V and 5 bases at J, with 14 bases between the two ends. The CDR3 runs 15 residues. Comment on this clone: Its specificity is unknown.

The V gene is TRBV4-2, the J gene TRBJ1-4; D possibly corresponds to TRBD1 (5 bases). The sequenced sample was central memory CD4+ T cells from blood. The TCR originated in a young woman with type 1 diabetes. CDR3 loop: CASSPWGGSNEKLFF. CDR3 sequence (DNA): TGTGCCAGCAGCCCCTGGGGGGGATCCAATGAAAAACTGTTTTTT.